The 27 T cell receptor beta chains reported below all come from one sample, sequenced in a study of blood T cell repertoires in COVID-19. Profiled with immunoSEQ multiplex PCR; TCRdb holds only in-frame clones, not every one. Among 21,000 or so clones listed, about nine tenths were seen once. Sample: peripheral blood. These receptors were collected from a human donor in a cohort sampled during active COVID-19.

The rearrangement uses TRBV20-1 and TRBJ1-1; D uncertain. CDR1 is DFQATT, CDR2 SNEGSKA, per germline (reference sequence). The CDR3 covers 11 residues. CDR3 in amino acids: CSALVNTEAFF. The CDR3 DNA reads as TGCAGCGCTCTCGTCAACACTGAAGCTTTCTTT.

The J gene is TRBJ2-5, the V gene TRBV11-3, with no clear D. Trimming took 4 bases from V and 4 from J, leaving 7 bases between them. CDR3 size: 12 residues. From germline, CDR1 is SGHNT and CDR2 YENEEA. The DNA for the CDR3 is TGTGCCAGCAGCTCCTCCCCAGAGACCCAGTACTTC. Its protein product is CASSSSPETQYF.

The chain employs TRBV5-1 and TRBJ1-1; TRBD1 agrees at 11 bases. Germline CDR1 SGHRS, CDR2 YFSETQ. This CDR3 contains 13 residues. V was clipped by 4 bases and J by 10 bases; unmatched bases: 6. Here the CDR3 DNA reads TGCGCCAGCAGCGGACAGGGGGCCGGGCGAGCTTTCTTT. This gives the protein CASSGQGAGRAFF.

This chain connects TRBV9 to TRBJ2-2; 8 positions agree with TRBD2. The CDR3 contains 18 residues. Germline assignment: CDR1 SGDLS and CDR2 YYNGEE. V lost 1 base and J lost 5; bases outside the gene matches: 13. CDR3 sequence (DNA): TGTGCCAGCAGCGTAAAAGCGGGGGCCATGCTGGGAACCGGGGAGCTGTTTTTT. It encodes CASSVKAGAMLGTGELFF.

The chain joins TRBV30 to TRBJ2-5; tentative D call: TRBD2 (6 bases). Trimming cost V 3 bases and J 6 bases, with 14 bases left between them. CDR1 GTSNPN and CDR2 SVGIG come from the germline V gene (reference sequence). This CDR3 has 13 residues. The CDR3 DNA reads TGTGCCTGGAGCTCTGGGACTTCAAAGACCCAGTACTTC. Translating it yields CAWSSGTSKTQYF.

This clone was observed a handful of times. The chain uses TRBV30 and TRBJ1-6, with D unclear. V was clipped by 1 base and J by 6 bases, with 10 bases between them. The CDR3 covers 14 residues. Germline V gene lookup returns CDR1 GTSNPN and CDR2 SVGIG (reference sequence). CDR3 in DNA: TGTGCCTGGAGTGGCGGTCTCAGTAATTCACCCCTCCACTTT. Translating it yields CAWSGGLSNSPLHF.

A few counts support this clone. The gene calls are TRBV11-2 and TRBJ2-2, with 9 bases identical to TRBD2. Per the germline V gene, CDR1 is SGHAT and CDR2 is FQNNGV. The CDR3 runs to 15 residues. Trimming cost V 4 bases and J 2 bases; bases outside gene matches: 2. The CDR3 spells CASSSSGVNTGELFF. CDR3 DNA: TGTGCCAGCAGCTCTAGCGGGGTAAACACCGGGGAGCTGTTTTTT.

The chain employs TRBV6-2 or TRBV6-3 and TRBJ2-2; 7 nucleotides align to TRBD1. The CDR3 is made up of 19 amino acids. J was trimmed by 0 bases and V by 5 bases; bases with no gene match: 15. From germline, CDR1 is MNHEY and CDR2 SVGEGT. In DNA, the CDR3 is TGTGCCAGCAGTATTAGATCGTGGACAGGACAGGCGAACACCGGGGAGCTGTTTTTT. It codes for CASSIRSWTGQANTGELFF.

This clone was picked up one time. This chain connects TRBV6-5 to TRBJ1-2; TRBD1 aligns across 7 bases. The CDR3 has 13 amino acids. Germline V gene lookup returns CDR1 MNHEY and CDR2 SVGAGI. CDR3 sequence reads: CATFSGTAYGYTF. The CDR3 coding sequence is TGTGCGACCTTTTCAGGGACAGCCTATGGCTACACCTTC.

The V gene is TRBV29-1, the J gene TRBJ1-1, with D maybe TRBD1 (6 bases). This CDR3 has 14 amino acids. Trimming stripped 1 base from V and 4 bases from J, with 13 bases between. Germline CDR1 is SQVTM and CDR2 is ANQGSEA. CDR3 nucleotide sequence: TGCAGCGTTGAAGGTTTAGGCAGGGGCACTGAAGCTTTCTTT. Protein sequence: CSVEGLGRGTEAFF.

V is TRBV6-6 and J is TRBJ1-2; tentatively, D is TRBD1 (5 bases). V was trimmed by 4 bases and J by 4 bases, leaving 10 bases between them. From germline, CDR1 is MNHNY and CDR2 SVGAGI (reference sequence). The CDR3 covers 13 residues. This chain's CDR3 is CASSSTVSYGYTF. DNA for the CDR3: TGTGCCAGCAGTTCGACAGTGTCCTATGGCTACACCTTC.

The rearrangement joins TRBV19 to TRBJ1-1; no clear D. Germline values: CDR1 LNHDA, CDR2 SQIVND (reference sequence). The length of the CDR3 is 13 residues. V was trimmed by 4 bases and J by 5 bases, leaving 11 bases between them. The CDR3 is CASSTTGSTEAFF. The CDR3 DNA is TGTGCCAGTAGTACCACGGGTAGTACTGAAGCTTTCTTT.

V usage is TRBV11-1 and J usage is TRBJ2-2, with a weak D call TRBD1 (6 bases). Looked up from germline, CDR1 is SGHAT and CDR2 is FQDESV (reference sequence). V lost 2 bases to trimming and J lost 7 bases, with 11 bases between them. The CDR3 has 14 amino acids. The CDR3: CASSLPRGIGELFF. The CDR3 DNA reads as TGTGCCAGCAGCTTACCCAGGGGTATCGGGGAGCTGTTTTTT.

The V call is TRBV19, the J call TRBJ2-2; 8 bases map to TRBD2. Germline assignment: CDR1 LNHDA and CDR2 SQIVND (reference sequence). V shed 6 bases, J shed 1 base, and the junction held 4 bases outside the gene matches. The CDR3 covers 15 residues. CDR3 nucleotides: TGTGCCAGTAGGATAAGCGGGGGGAACACCGGGGAGCTGTTTTTT. This gives the protein CASRISGGNTGELFF. Complete variable domain (other parts from reference TRBV19 and TRBJ2-2): DGGITQSPKYLFRKEGQNVTLSCEQNLNHDAMYWYRQDPGQGLRLIYYSQIVNDFQKGDIAEGYSVSREKKESFPLTVTSAQKNPTAFYLCASRISGGNTGELFFGEGSRLTVL.

The J gene is TRBJ1-2, the V gene TRBV4-3; D possibly corresponds to TRBD1 (5 bases). Germline loops: CDR1 LGHNA, CDR2 YSLEER. This CDR3 comprises 13 residues. V shed 0 bases and J shed 4 bases, with 6 bases lying between them. The CDR3 region has the DNA TGCGCCAGCAGCCAAGACAGGGCCTATGGCTACACCTTC. Encoded protein: CASSQDRAYGYTF.

V is TRBV11-2 and J is TRBJ1-4; the match to TRBD1 covers 7 bases. This CDR3 comprises 15 residues. Germline assignment: CDR1 SGHAT and CDR2 FQNNGV. Losses at the gene ends were 2 bases for V and 8 bases for J; bases not matched to a gene: 8. The CDR3 is CASSLQTGALEKLFF. As DNA, the CDR3 is TGTGCCAGCAGCTTACAAACAGGGGCCCTCGAAAAACTGTTTTTT.

This chain connects TRBV10-3 to TRBJ1-2; the D gene is possibly TRBD1 (5 bases). CDR3 length: 14 amino acids. Trimming removed 4 bases at V and 3 bases at J, with 12 bases between. Per the germline V gene, CDR1 is ENHRY and CDR2 is SYGVKD. CDR3 bases: TGTGCCATCAGTGGAGGGGAGGCGTACTATGGCTACACCTTC. Amino acid sequence: CAISGGEAYYGYTF.

A few counts support this clone. This chain connects TRBV27 to TRBJ2-1; 10 bases fit TRBD1. CDR1 and CDR2 from the germline V gene are MNHEY and SMNVEV (reference sequence). This CDR3 has 13 amino acids. The trim removed 6 bases at V and 8 bases at J, leaving 4 bases unmatched. CDR3 in DNA: TGTGCCAGCAGGAGGACAGGGGGTGATGAGCAGTTCTTC. Protein product: CASRRTGGDEQFF.

This chain links TRBV7-3 with TRBJ1-1; D not certain. Per the germline V gene, CDR1 is SGHTA and CDR2 is FQGTGA. V gave up 4 bases and J gave up 0 bases, with 6 bases separating them. CDR3 length equals 13 residues. This CDR3 reads CASSSSLNTEAFF. The DNA for the CDR3 is TGTGCCAGCAGCTCTAGCCTGAACACTGAAGCTTTCTTT.

This chain joins TRBV4-1 and TRBJ2-7, with a tentative D call TRBD1 (5 bases). The germline V gene encodes CDR1 MGHRA and CDR2 YSYEKL. Trimming pared 8 bases from V and 0 bases from J, leaving 11 bases between. The CDR3 covers 13 residues. In nucleotides, the CDR3 is TGCGCCAGCGCCCCCAGGGCCTCCTACGAGCAGTACTTC. Residues: CASAPRASYEQYF.

This chain joins TRBV6-5 and TRBJ1-1, with 7 bases that match TRBD1. Germline trimming cut 6 bases from V and 1 base from J; bases unmatched to any gene: 5. This CDR3 has 14 residues. CDR1 is MNHEY, CDR2 SVGAGI, per germline. In DNA, the CDR3 is TGTGCCAGCAGCTCGGGACAGCCGAACACTGAAGCTTTCTTT. This translates into CASSSGQPNTEAFF.

This chain links TRBV2 with TRBJ1-4; TRBD1 might be the D (5 bases). The CDR3 spans 15 residues. Germline assignment: CDR1 SNHLY and CDR2 FYNNEI. Trimming shortened V by 6 bases and J by 5 bases, and 16 bases separated the two germline ends. DNA of the CDR3: TGTGCCAGCAGGGCCGTTGCGGGGCAGAATGAAAAACTGTTTTTT. Translating gives CASRAVAGQNEKLFF. Full variable domain (outside the CDR3, taken from reference TRBV2 and TRBJ1-4): EPEVTQTPSHQVTQMGQEVILRCVPISNHLYFYWYRQILGQKVEFLVSFYNNEISEKSEIFDDQFSVERPDGSNFTLKIRSTKLEDSAMYFCASRAVAGQNEKLFFGSGTQLSVL.

The chain employs TRBV5-4 and TRBJ1-1; no clear D gene. The CDR3 totals 14 residues. Per germline, CDR1 SGHNT and CDR2 YYREEE (reference sequence). Trimming shortened V by 0 bases and J by 1 base, and 7 bases separated the two germline ends. The CDR3: CASSLAQKNTEAFF. CDR3 DNA: TGTGCCAGCAGCTTGGCCCAGAAGAACACTGAAGCTTTCTTT.

The chain uses TRBV13 and TRBJ2-7; D call uncertain. Germline assignment: CDR1 PRHDT and CDR2 FYEKMQ (reference sequence). This CDR3 comprises 12 residues. The V end lost 5 bases, the J end lost 7 bases, and 12 bases lay between the germline ends. The chain's CDR3 is CASSPLKSEQYF. DNA of the CDR3: TGTGCCAGCAGCCCACTCAAATCAGAGCAGTACTTC.

The rearrangement joins TRBV27 to TRBJ1-6; 7 bases are shared with TRBD1. The CDR3 length is 14 residues. V gave up 6 bases and J gave up 10 bases; unmatched junction bases: 9. CDR1 and CDR2 (germline): MNHEY, SMNVEV (reference sequence). The CDR3 spells CASSQDRVGSPLHF. DNA of the CDR3: TGTGCCAGCAGCCAAGACAGGGTTGGGTCACCCCTCCACTTT.

This chain links TRBV6-5 with TRBJ1-6, with 9 bases identical to TRBD1. Germline V gene lookup returns CDR1 MNHEY and CDR2 SVGAGI. The junction had 10 bases not matched to a gene; V was cut back by 7 bases and J by 9 bases. The CDR3 consists of 15 residues. The CDR3, as DNA: TGTGCCAGCACCGACCCGGGACAGGGTAGTTCACCCCTCCACTTT. It yields the protein CASTDPGQGSSPLHF.

The J gene is TRBJ1-6, the V gene TRBV5-6, with TRBD1 matching over 11 bases. The CDR3 has 15 residues. Germline values: CDR1 SGHDT, CDR2 YYEEEE. Losses at the gene ends were 3 bases for V and 8 bases for J; bases not matched to a gene: 4. CDR3 sequence reads: CASSSPGQGDSPLHF. Here the CDR3 DNA reads TGTGCCAGCAGCTCTCCGGGACAGGGGGATTCACCCCTCCACTTT.